The rows below give T cell receptor beta chains drawn from one sample of a study of T cells in localized non-small cell lung cancer. The data were produced by immunoSEQ multiplex PCR, yet TCRdb's version contains in-frame clones alone and is incomplete. The data hold just over 2,500 clones, with just over 25% observed a single time. The sample here was normal lung tissue next to the tumor, taken before any cancer treatment. All receptors come from a man aged 40 to 75 with stage II lung adenocarcinoma. CDR3s include the opening cysteine and the closing phenylalanine or tryptophan. D genes are given only for firm matches. Size is omitted from some rows. Given values are once, few, many or a class for expanded clones.

TRBV6-8	TRBJ1-6	TRBD1	NA	CASRSPGGNSPLHF	TGTGCCAGCAGATCCCCAGGGGGCAATTCACCCCTCCACTTT
TRBV19	TRBJ1-1	NA	few	CASSIFGGTEAFF	TGTGCCAGTAGTATTTTCGGGGGGACTGAAGCTTTCTTT
TRBV5-1	TRBJ2-1	TRBD1	NA	CASSPGQGSVNEQFF	TGCGCCAGCAGCCCGGGACAGGGGTCCGTCAATGAGCAGTTCTTC
TRBV12-5	TRBJ1-4	TRBD1	NA	CASGLASGTGGEKLFF	TGTGCTAGTGGTTTGGCATCCGGGACAGGGGGTGAAAAACTGTTTTTT
TRBV11-3	TRBJ2-7	NA	few	CASSASQGGSSYEQYF	TGTGCCAGCAGCGCCTCACAGGGTGGGAGCTCCTACGAGCAGTACTTC
TRBV11-3	TRBJ2-7	TRBD1	NA	CASSFGTGGNEQYF	TGTGCCAGCAGCTTTGGGACAGGGGGCAACGAGCAGTACTTC
TRBV11-3	TRBJ2-1	TRBD1	few	CASSLVRGPTDEQFF	TGTGCCAGCAGCTTAGTAAGGGGGCCAACGGATGAGCAGTTCTTC
TRBV10-3	TRBJ2-1	NA	few	CAISESMAGSTYNEQFF	TGTGCCATCAGTGAGTCGATGGCGGGTTCAACCTACAATGAGCAGTTCTTC
TRBV25-1	TRBJ2-1	TRBD1	few	CASSPMTGSYNEQFF	TGTGCCAGCAGCCCAATGACAGGGTCCTACAATGAGCAGTTCTTC
TRBV7-2	TRBJ1-1	NA	medium-sized	CASWDSPGTEAFF	TGTGCCAGCTGGGACTCCCCGGGCACTGAAGCTTTCTTT
TRBV5-1	TRBJ2-2	NA	once	CASSLVPTTGELFF	TGCGCCAGCAGCTTGGTTCCAACCACCGGGGAGCTGTTTTTT
TRBV10-3	TRBJ1-1	NA	NA	CAISESWGGNTEAFF	TGTGCCATCAGTGAGTCATGGGGGGGGAACACTGAAGCTTTCTTT
TRBV11-3	TRBJ2-1	TRBD1	medium-sized	CASSQVARTGMNNEQFF	TGTGCCAGCAGCCAAGTAGCCCGGACAGGGATGAACAATGAGCAGTTCTTC
TRBV11-3	TRBJ2-7	TRBD1	medium-sized	CASSFRTGKGYEQYF	TGTGCCAGCAGCTTCCGGACAGGGAAGGGATACGAGCAGTACTTC
TRBV9	TRBJ2-1	TRBD2	NA	CASSVFVAGSFDEQFF	TGTGCCAGCAGCGTATTTGTAGCGGGGTCGTTCGATGAGCAGTTCTTC
TRBV19	TRBJ2-3	TRBD1	NA	CASSIPGDRSTDTQYF	TGTGCCAGTAGTATACCAGGGGACAGAAGCACAGATACGCAGTATTTT
TRBV28	TRBJ2-1	NA	NA	CASSPMAVNNEQFF	TGTGCCAGCAGCCCGATGGCCGTCAACAATGAGCAGTTCTTC
TRBV11-3	TRBJ1-1	TRBD1	NA	CASSPGQGKMNTEAFF	TGTGCCAGCAGCCCAGGACAGGGTAAAATGAACACTGAAGCTTTCTTT
TRBV15	TRBJ2-1	NA	few	CATSRDLPGSYNEQFF	TGTGCCACCAGCAGAGATCTGCCGGGGTCCTACAATGAGCAGTTCTTC
TRBV19	TRBJ1-1	NA	NA	CASSIRGGNTEAFF	TGTGCCAGTAGTATAAGGGGGGGGAACACTGAAGCTTTCTTT
TRBV1	TRBJ1-4	NA	NA	CASSRWMDGRQTTNEKLFF	TGCGCCAGCAGCCGATGGATGGATGGGCGACAGACAACTAATGAAAAACTGTTTTTT
TRBV19	TRBJ2-1	TRBD1	NA	CASSMVPSGAGGSREQFF	TGTGCCAGTAGTATGGTACCTTCTGGGGCAGGGGGCTCGCGGGAGCAGTTCTTC
TRBV14	TRBJ2-7	NA	few	CASSQSYEQYF	TGTGCCAGCAGCCAATCCTACGAGCAGTACTTC
TRBV6-8	TRBJ1-2	NA	few	CASRAGPASNYGYTF	TGTGCCAGCCGTGCTGGGCCAGCATCTAACTATGGCTACACCTTC